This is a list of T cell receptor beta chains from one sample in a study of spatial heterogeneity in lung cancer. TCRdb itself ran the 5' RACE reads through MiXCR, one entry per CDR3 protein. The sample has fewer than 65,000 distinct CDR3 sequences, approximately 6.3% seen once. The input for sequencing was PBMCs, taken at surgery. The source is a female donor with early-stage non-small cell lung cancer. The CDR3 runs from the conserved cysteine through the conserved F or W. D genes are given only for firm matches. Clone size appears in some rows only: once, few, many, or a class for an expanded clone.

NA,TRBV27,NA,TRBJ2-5,TGTGCCAGCAGTTTTGGCGGGGCCATCCAAGAGACCCAGTACTTC,CASSFGGAIQETQYF
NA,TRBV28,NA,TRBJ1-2,TGTGCCAGCAGTTTATCCGGGGCTAACTATGGCTACACCTTC,CASSLSGANYGYTF
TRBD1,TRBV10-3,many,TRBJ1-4,TGTGCCATCAAGCGCACAGGGGATAGAGATGAAAAACTGTTTTTT,CAIKRTGDRDEKLFF
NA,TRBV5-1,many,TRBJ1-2,TGCGCCAGCAGCTTTCAGGGGAACTATGGCTACACCTTC,CASSFQGNYGYTF
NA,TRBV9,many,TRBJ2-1,TGTGCCAGCAGCGTGGCGAGAGGGACCTACAATGAGCAGTTCTTC,CASSVARGTYNEQFF
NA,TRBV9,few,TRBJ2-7,TGTGCCAGCAGCGTAGCGGGGAATAGTGGCGAGCAGTACTTC,CASSVAGNSGEQYF
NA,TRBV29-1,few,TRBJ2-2,TGCAGCGTTGAAGGGGCAGGGTTGAACACCGGGGAGCTGTTTTTT,CSVEGAGLNTGELFF
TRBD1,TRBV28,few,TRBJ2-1,TGTGCCAGCAGCACGACAGGGGGCCGCTACAATGAGCAGTTCTTC,CASSTTGGRYNEQFF
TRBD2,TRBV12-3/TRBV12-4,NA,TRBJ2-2,TGTGCCAGCAGTCCGGGACTAGGTAACACCGGGGAGCTGTTTTTT,CASSPGLGNTGELFF
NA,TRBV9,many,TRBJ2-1,TGTGCCAGCAACCTGGGGGAAAGGAATGAGCAGTTCTTC,CASNLGERNEQFF
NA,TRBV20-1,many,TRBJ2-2,TGCAGTGCTAGAGATGACAGGACTCGGGCCGGGGAGCTGTTTTTT,CSARDDRTRAGELFF
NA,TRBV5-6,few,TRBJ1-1,TGTGCCAGCAACTTCAGAAGAGGGATGAACACTGAAGCTTTCTTT,CASNFRRGMNTEAFF
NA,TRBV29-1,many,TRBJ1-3,TGCAGCGGAACAGTGAACTCTGGAAACACCATATATTTT,CSGTVNSGNTIYF
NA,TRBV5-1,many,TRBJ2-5,TGCGCCAGCAGCTTGGACGGGTTGGAGACCCAGTACTTC,CASSLDGLETQYF
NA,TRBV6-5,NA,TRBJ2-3,TGTGCCAGCAGTTACGGGGCTGCAGGAGAAGATACGCAGTATTTT,CASSYGAAGEDTQYF
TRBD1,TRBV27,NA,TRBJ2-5,TGTGCCAGCAGTTTATCGGGGCGAACAGGGGGCAGAGAGACCCAGTACTTC,CASSLSGRTGGRETQYF
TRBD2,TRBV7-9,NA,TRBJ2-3,TGTGCCACCACGATCGGAACTAGCGCGACAGATACGCAGTATTTT,CATTIGTSATDTQYF
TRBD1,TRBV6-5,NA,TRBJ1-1,TGTGCCAGCAGTTACTCTACCGGGACAGGGGCCATAAGTGCTTTCTTT,CASSYSTGTGAISAFF
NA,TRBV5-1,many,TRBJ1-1,TGCGCCAGCAGCTTAGGGAAAACTGAAGCTTTCTTT,CASSLGKTEAFF
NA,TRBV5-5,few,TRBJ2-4,TGTGCCAGCAGCTTTCTAGTGCAGCTTAGCAAAAACATTCAGTACTTC,CASSFLVQLSKNIQYF
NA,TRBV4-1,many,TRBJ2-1,TGCGCCAGCAGCCAAGAGGACTTTTCCTACAATGAGCAGTTCTTC,CASSQEDFSYNEQFF
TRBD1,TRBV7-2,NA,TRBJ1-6,TGTGCCAGCAGCCTTGACAGGGGTACAGACTCACCCCTCCACTTT,CASSLDRGTDSPLHF
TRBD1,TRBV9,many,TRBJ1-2,TGTGCCAGCAGCGTGGGCAGGGGGCAGGATGGCTACACCTTC,CASSVGRGQDGYTF
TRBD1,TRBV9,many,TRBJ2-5,TGTGCCAGCAGCGTAGAGGGGGCAGCGACCCAGTACTTC,CASSVEGAATQYF
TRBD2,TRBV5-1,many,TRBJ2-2,TGCGCCAGCAGCCACCAGCGGGGGGCGAACACCGGGGAGCTGTTTTTT,CASSHQRGANTGELFF
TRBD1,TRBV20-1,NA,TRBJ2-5,TGCAGTGCAACACCAGGGGGAAGCGAGACCCAGTACTTC,CSATPGGSETQYF
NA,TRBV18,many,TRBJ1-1,TGTGCCAGCTCACCAGGCGGGGGGAACACTGAAGCTTTCTTT,CASSPGGGNTEAFF
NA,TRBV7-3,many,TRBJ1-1,TGTGCCAGCAGCTTATTTAAGAACACTGAAGCTTTCTTT,CASSLFKNTEAFF
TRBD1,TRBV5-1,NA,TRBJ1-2,TGCGCCAGCGGTGACAGGGCCGGTCGGGGCTACACCTTC,CASGDRAGRGYTF
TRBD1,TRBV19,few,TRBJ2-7,TGTGCCAGTAGTATTCAGGACAGGGGATCCTCCTACGAGCAGTACTTC,CASSIQDRGSSYEQYF
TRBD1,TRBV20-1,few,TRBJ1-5,TGCAGTGCTCTTGGACAGGAGGATAGGTATCAGCCCCAGCATTTT,CSALGQEDRYQPQHF
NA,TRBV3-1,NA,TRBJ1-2,TGTGCCAGCAGCCATCAAGGACAGGGCTACACCTTC,CASSHQGQGYTF
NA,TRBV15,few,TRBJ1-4,TGTGCCACCAGCAGAGATCTAACCGGGGGGAGCGGTGAAAAACTGTTTTTT,CATSRDLTGGSGEKLFF
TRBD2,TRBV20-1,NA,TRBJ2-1,TGCAGTGCTAGAGATTTGGGACTAGCTGCTAATGAGCAGTTCTTC,CSARDLGLAANEQFF
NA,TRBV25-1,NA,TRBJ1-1,TGTGCCAGCTCTCCTGTAAACACTGAAGCTTTCTTT,CASSPVNTEAFF
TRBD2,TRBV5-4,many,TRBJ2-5,TGTGCCAGCAGCTTTATTAGCGGGGAGACCCAGTACTTC,CASSFISGETQYF
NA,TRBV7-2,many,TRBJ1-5,TGTGCCAGCAGCCCCTCTGGGGCAGACTATCAGCCCCAGCATTTT,CASSPSGADYQPQHF
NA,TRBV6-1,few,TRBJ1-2,TGTGCCAGCACCCCCATCGGGGACAACTATGGCTACACCTTC,CASTPIGDNYGYTF
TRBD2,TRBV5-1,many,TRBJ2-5,TGCGCCAGCAGGACTAGCCAGGAGACCCAGTACTTC,CASRTSQETQYF
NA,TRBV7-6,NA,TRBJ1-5,TGTGCCAGCAGCTTAGTACCGACAGACAATCAGCCCCAGCATTTT,CASSLVPTDNQPQHF
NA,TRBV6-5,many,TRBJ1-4,TGTGCCAGCAGTTCTTTCTCCACAACTAATGAAAAACTGTTTTTT,CASSSFSTTNEKLFF
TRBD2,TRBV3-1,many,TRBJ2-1,TGTGCCAGCAGCCCACCGGGACTAGCGGGAGTAAGGGAGCAGTTCTTC,CASSPPGLAGVREQFF
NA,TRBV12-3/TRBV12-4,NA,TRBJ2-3,TGTGCCAGCACCGTGGACACAGATACGCAGTATTTT,CASTVDTDTQYF
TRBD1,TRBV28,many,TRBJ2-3,TGTGCCAGCAGTAAGACAGGGGGTGCCGCGGATACGCAGTATTTT,CASSKTGGAADTQYF
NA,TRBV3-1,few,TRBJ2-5,TGTGCCAGCAGCCGGCCAGACTGGGGAGAGACCCAGTACTTC,CASSRPDWGETQYF
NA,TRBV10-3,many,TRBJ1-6,TGTGCCATCAGTGGCCGGGTTGATAATTCACCCCTCCACTTT,CAISGRVDNSPLHF
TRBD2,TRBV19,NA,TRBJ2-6,TGTGCCAGTAGTATAGAGCCCGGGACTAGGGTAACTGGGGCCAACGTCCTGACTTTC,CASSIEPGTRVTGANVLTF
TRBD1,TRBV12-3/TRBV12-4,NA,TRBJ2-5,TGTGCCAGCAGTTTAACAGGGGAGTACCAAGAGACCCAGTACTTC,CASSLTGEYQETQYF
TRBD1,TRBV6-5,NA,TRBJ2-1,TGTGCCAGCAGTCGCACTCTAGACAGGGCCGTAACTGAGCAGTTCTTC,CASSRTLDRAVTEQFF
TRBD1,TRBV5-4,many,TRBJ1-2,TGTGCCAGCAGCTGGGACAGGACTAACTATGGCTACACCTTC,CASSWDRTNYGYTF
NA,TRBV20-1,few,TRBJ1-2,TGCAGTGCTAGAGATTACGGGGTCGTGGATAACTATGGCTACACCTTC,CSARDYGVVDNYGYTF